A single sample is the source of the 31 T cell receptor beta chains below, sequenced in a study of Graves' ophthalmopathy and Graves' hyperthyroidism. RNA transcripts yielded amplified TCR beta CDR3 regions. HTBI primers primed a first-round RT-PCR, and a second-round multiplex PCR followed. TCRdb ran MiXCR on the multiplex PCR reads and lists one entry per CDR3 protein. The table records about 740,000 distinct CDR3 sequences, roughly two fifths of them present only once. Sequencing was performed on peripheral blood. Receptors were obtained from an adult man with Graves' ophthalmopathy.

The chain carries TRBV7-9 and TRBJ2-7, with 7 nucleotides matching TRBD1. The length of the CDR3 is 16 residues. CDR1 SEHNR and CDR2 FQNEAQ come from the germline V gene (reference sequence). The V and J ends lost 2 bases and 4 bases, in that order; junction bases with no gene match: 11. CDR3 sequence reads: CASSLNRGQQTYEQYF. CDR3 in DNA: TGTGCCAGCAGCTTAAATCGGGGACAGCAAACGTACGAGCAGTACTTC.

DNA of the CDR3: TGCGCCAGCAGCTTAGGAGCGGACTCTGGGGCCAACGTCCTGACTTTC. This sequence encodes CASSLGADSGANVLTF. The genes are TRBV5-1 and TRBJ2-6; perhaps TRBD2 as D (5 bases). CDR1 and CDR2 from the germline V gene are SGHRS and YFSETQ. CDR3 size: 16 residues. Deletions cut 2 bases from V and 0 bases from J, with 9 bases between.

Details on this clonotype: Being one base from a much bigger clone, this may be a read error. The chain has TRBV7-9 and TRBJ1-2; D is undetermined. The CDR3 covers 13 residues. Germline V gene sequence: CDR1 SEHNR, CDR2 FQNEAQ (reference sequence). The CDR3 region is CASSSAGSYGYAF. The CDR3 DNA follows: TGTGCCAGCAGCTCGGCAGGTTCCTATGGCTACGCCTTC.

The J gene is TRBJ2-7, the V gene TRBV20-1, with 7 bases fitting TRBD1. The CDR3 sequence is 14 residues long. Germline-derived CDR1 and CDR2 are DFQATT and SNEGSKA (reference sequence). V shed 7 bases and J 2 bases; nucleotides not matched to a gene: 11. The DNA for the CDR3 is TGCAGTGTCGCAATAACCGGGACAGCCTACGAGCAGTACTTC. It is translated as CSVAITGTAYEQYF.

A remark on this clonotype: A much larger clonotype is one base distant, so this may be a read error. The chain recombines TRBV7-9 with TRBJ2-6, with D possibly being TRBD1 (6 bases). V was trimmed by 10 bases and J by 3 bases, leaving 16 bases between them. Germline values: CDR1 SEHNR, CDR2 FQNEAQ (reference sequence). The CDR3 loop spans 15 amino acids. CDR3 sequence (DNA): TGTGCCATCAGGGGAACAGGGTTTGGGGCCAACGTCCTGACTTTC. It codes for CAIRGTGFGANVLTF.

This clonotype was counted between two and nine times. Compared with germline, one end of the junction differs, possibly owing to a read error. The V gene is TRBV10-3, the J gene TRBJ1-2; 8 positions match TRBD1. The CDR3 loop spans 13 amino acids. The germline V gene has CDR1 ENHRY and CDR2 SYGVKD. The CDR3 spells CASSSRGPYGYTF. CDR3 DNA: TGTGCCAGCAGTTCCAGGGGGCCATATGGCTACACCTTC.

This clonotype was seen repeatedly, ten times or more. The V and J genes are TRBV7-2 and TRBJ1-6; 7 bases fit TRBD1. Trimming at V came to 5 bases and at J to 9 bases, leaving 10 bases not matched to a gene. The CDR3 runs 15 residues. Germline-derived CDR1 and CDR2 are SGHTA and FQGNSA. The CDR3 DNA reads TGTGCCAGCAGCATACAACAGGGGCGCGGTTCACCCCTCCACTTT. Translated: CASSIQQGRGSPLHF.

The V gene is TRBV7-9, the J gene TRBJ1-3, with D perhaps TRBD1 (5 bases). From germline, CDR1 is SEHNR and CDR2 FQNEAQ (reference sequence). CDR3 size: 15 residues. V was clipped by 5 bases and J by 0 bases, with 11 bases between them. The CDR3 nucleotides read TGTGCCAGCAGCATCGGGACGGACTCTGGAAACACCATATATTTT. Translating it yields CASSIGTDSGNTIYF.

Comment on this clonotype: Sequence at one end of the junction differs from germline and may be a read error. The chain combines TRBV10-3 with TRBJ1-2, with D hard to call. This CDR3 region has 12 residues. Germline CDR1 ENHRY, CDR2 SYGVKD. The DNA of the CDR3 is TGTGCCAGCAGTTGGCTTAACTATGGCTACACCTTC. Translated: CASSWLNYGYTF.

This chain uses TRBV24-1 with TRBJ1-5; D not resolved. There are 16 residues in the CDR3. Trimming shortened V by 7 bases and J by 5 bases, and 20 bases separated the two germline ends. From germline, CDR1 is KGHDR and CDR2 SFDVKD. The CDR3 spells CATSSPSFPGDQPQHF. In DNA, the CDR3 is TGTGCCACCAGCAGTCCAAGCTTCCCAGGAGATCAGCCCCAGCATTTT.

The table lists this clonotype with a few counts. The CDR3 loop reads CASTGQGFEQYF. The DNA of the CDR3 is TGTGCCAGCACCGGGCAGGGGTTCGAGCAGTACTTC. V gene TRBV6-1 combines with J gene TRBJ2-7; D may be TRBD1 (6 bases). The CDR3 is made up of 12 amino acids. The germline CDR1 and CDR2 sequences are MNHNS and SASEGT. Trimming shortened V by 7 bases and J by 6 bases, and 13 bases separated the two germline ends.

Many counts were recorded for this clonotype. The rearrangement uses TRBV6-6 and TRBJ1-2; D not resolved. Trimming pared 2 bases from V and 8 bases from J, leaving 9 bases between. CDR1 and CDR2 from the germline V gene are MNHNY and SVGAGI (reference sequence). CDR3 length: 12 residues. The CDR3 sequence: CASSYDGGGYTF. The CDR3 DNA reads as TGTGCCAGCAGTTACGACGGAGGAGGCTACACCTTC.

This clonotype was recorded many times. V and J are TRBV7-9 and TRBJ1-1; D remains ambiguous. Germline CDR1 and CDR2: SEHNR and FQNEAQ (reference sequence). The germline V and J ends were trimmed by 2 bases and 1 base, with 8 bases remaining between them. The CDR3 has 14 residues. The CDR3 loop reads CASSLTPQNTEAFF. The CDR3 bases are TGTGCCAGCAGCTTAACCCCACAGAACACTGAAGCTTTCTTT.

In its sample, this clonotype was seen many times. V and J are TRBV7-6 and TRBJ2-6, with D perhaps TRBD1 (5 bases). The CDR3 has 14 residues. Germline V gives CDR1 SGHVS, CDR2 FNYEAQ. Trimming removed 7 bases at V and 2 bases at J, with 9 bases between. The CDR3 sequence: CASKKTAGANVLTF. CDR3 bases: TGTGCCAGCAAGAAGACAGCTGGGGCCAACGTCCTGACTTTC.

The sample holds many counts of this clonotype. The chain has TRBV7-2 and TRBJ1-1; no firm D call. Trimming took off 2 bases at V and 14 bases at J, with 15 bases between the two ends. The CDR3 extends over 12 amino acids. CDR1 and CDR2 from the germline V gene are SGHTA and FQGNSA. CDR3 in amino acids: CASSLIDLLLFF. The CDR3 region has the DNA TGTGCCAGCAGCTTAATTGACCTCCTTCTCTTCTTT.

V is TRBV19 and J is TRBJ2-5; TRBD2 might be the D (5 bases). CDR3 length: 15 amino acids. V lost 0 bases to trimming and J lost 5 bases, with 13 bases between them. Germline V gene lookup returns CDR1 LNHDA and CDR2 SQIVND (reference sequence). The CDR3 reads CASSIDGEIRETQYF. The CDR3 region has the DNA TGTGCCAGTAGTATAGACGGGGAGATCCGCGAGACCCAGTACTTC. Filled out from reference TRBV19 and TRBJ2-5, the complete variable domain reads DGGITQSPKYLFRKEGQNVTLSCEQNLNHDAMYWYRQDPGQGLRLIYYSQIVNDFQKGDIAEGYSVSREKKESFPLTVTSAQKNPTAFYLCASSIDGEIRETQYFGPGTRLLVL.

The V and J genes are TRBV25-1 and TRBJ2-2; tentative D call: TRBD1 (5 bases). Germline V CDR1 and CDR2: MGHDK, SYGVNS. The CDR3 extends over 14 amino acids. V was pared by 6 bases and J by 7 bases, with 15 bases between. The DNA for the CDR3 is TGTGCCAGCAGCCGCCAGCAGGGCGGCGGGGAGCTGTTTTTT. Its translation is CASSRQQGGGELFF.

This clonotype was counted at least ten times. The V gene is TRBV5-1, the J gene TRBJ1-6; tentative D call: TRBD1 (5 bases). The CDR3 sequence is 15 residues long. Germline CDR1 and CDR2: SGHRS and YFSETQ. Trimming took 3 bases from V and 7 from J, leaving 14 bases between them. CDR3 residues: CASSWADTGNSPLHF. The CDR3 DNA follows: TGCGCCAGCAGCTGGGCGGACACGGGGAATTCACCCCTCCACTTT.

The chain carries TRBV24-1 and TRBJ2-3; TRBD1 is a possible D gene (5 bases). The CDR3 extends over 17 amino acids. Between the trimmed V and J ends, which lost 3 bases and 0 bases, there was a span of 15 bases. The germline CDR1 and CDR2 sequences are KGHDR and SFDVKD. The CDR3 loop reads CATSDELRESSTDTQYF. CDR3 DNA sequence: TGTGCCACCAGTGATGAACTCAGGGAATCTAGCACAGATACGCAGTATTTT.

This clonotype was counted at least ten times. The chain couples TRBV14 to TRBJ2-7; TRBD1 might be the D (6 bases). This CDR3 contains 12 residues. Trimming shortened V by 2 bases and J by 6 bases, and 8 bases separated the two germline ends. Germline V gives CDR1 SGHDN, CDR2 FVKESK. DNA for the CDR3: TGTGCCAGCAGCCAACCCAGGGGCGAGCAGTACTTC. This encodes CASSQPRGEQYF.

This chain joins TRBV6-1 and TRBJ1-1; D remains ambiguous. Germline V CDR1 and CDR2: MNHNS, SASEGT. This CDR3 has 14 amino acids. Trimming took off 6 bases at V and 0 bases at J, with 11 bases between the two ends. DNA of the CDR3: TGTGCCAGCAGACCCTCCAGTTTGAACACTGAAGCTTTCTTT. This encodes CASRPSSLNTEAFF.

This chain joins TRBV7-3 and TRBJ2-6; D could derive from TRBD1 or TRBD2 (5 bases each). This CDR3 spans 17 amino acids. Trimming cost V 2 bases and J 8 bases, with 19 bases left between them. Germline lookup yields CDR1 SGHTA and CDR2 FQGTGA. The chain's CDR3 is CASSLDQRVWGTNVLTF. The CDR3 DNA sequence: TGTGCCAGCAGCTTAGATCAACGGGTGTGGGGGACCAACGTCCTGACTTTC.

This clonotype was seen a few times. The chain joins TRBV3-1 to TRBJ2-7, with a weak D call TRBD1 (6 bases). The CDR3 has 15 residues. Between the trimmed V and J ends, which lost 4 bases and 2 bases, there was a span of 15 bases. Germline V gives CDR1 LGHDT, CDR2 YNNKEL (reference sequence). The CDR3 sequence is CASSPPGHKTYEQYF. The DNA of the CDR3 is TGTGCCAGCAGCCCCCCGGGACACAAAACCTACGAGCAGTACTTC.

This clonotype was counted only a few times. The chain carries TRBV20-1 and TRBJ2-7; TRBD2 agrees at 9 bases. Losses at the gene ends were 4 bases for V and 2 bases for J; bases not matched to a gene: 6. The CDR3 runs to 14 residues. CDR1 and CDR2 (germline): DFQATT, SNEGSKA (reference sequence). The CDR3 DNA reads TGCAGTGCTACGACTAGCGGAGGAACCTACGAGCAGTACTTC. It codes for CSATTSGGTYEQYF.

Worth noting for this clonotype: This could be a read error, since a much larger clone is one nucleotide away. The chain's CDR3 is CASSLRGQGFNYGHTF. The CDR3 nucleotides are TGTGCCAGCAGCTTACGGGGTCAGGGCTTTAACTATGGCCACACCTTC. The V gene is TRBV15, the J gene TRBJ1-2; D is possibly TRBD1 (5 bases). Per germline, CDR1 LNHNV and CDR2 YYDKDF (reference sequence). The CDR3 length is 16 residues.

The chain joins TRBV15 to TRBJ1-5; D unresolved. The CDR3 contains 16 residues. Germline CDR1 reads LNHNV; CDR2 reads YYDKDF (reference sequence). The V gene lost 3 bases and the J gene lost 2 bases, with 14 bases spanning the gap. CDR3 coding DNA: TGTGCCACCAGCAGCCGGGAGAGGTGGGGCAATCAGCCCCAGCATTTT. It codes for CATSSRERWGNQPQHF.

V gene TRBV11-1 combines with J gene TRBJ1-1; D not resolved. This CDR3 spans 14 amino acids. Germline CDR1 and CDR2: SGHAT and FQDESV (reference sequence). V dropped 1 base and J dropped 3 bases, with 9 bases sitting between them. The CDR3 DNA follows: TGTGCCAGCAGCTTAGAGGCGTGTTACACTGAAGCTTTCTTT. It specifies CASSLEACYTEAFF.

This clonotype was observed a handful of times. V is TRBV12-3 or TRBV12-4 and J is TRBJ2-7; TRBD1 aligns across 8 bases. J was trimmed by 1 base and V by 8 bases; bases with no gene match: 10. The CDR3 runs 15 residues. This CDR3 is CASRVGTGQSYEQYF. For the CDR3, the DNA is TGTGCCAGCCGGGTGGGGACAGGTCAATCCTACGAGCAGTACTTC.

Concerning this clonotype itself: The germline gene is not matched at one end of the junction; a read error may be the cause. The chain carries TRBV10-3 and TRBJ1-2; 11 nucleotides align to TRBD1. CDR3 size: 13 residues. Germline V lookup: CDR1 ENHRY, CDR2 SYGVKD. The CDR3 spells CAIMGQGDYGHTF. CDR3 coding DNA: TGTGCCATCATGGGACAGGGGGACTATGGCCACACCTTC.

The CDR3 here is CASSSGGGRYEQYF. The CDR3 DNA follows: TGTGCCAGCAGTTCAGGCGGGGGTCGGTACGAGCAGTACTTC. V gene TRBV2 combines with J gene TRBJ2-7; 7 bases are a match to TRBD2. Germline CDR1 and CDR2: SNHLY and FYNNEI. J was trimmed by 4 bases and V by 5 bases; bases with no gene match: 8. This CDR3 contains 14 residues.

This clonotype was recorded at least ten times. This sequence joins TRBV6-6 and TRBJ1-1; D remains ambiguous. The CDR3 covers 14 residues. The germline gives CDR1 MNHNY, CDR2 SVGAGI (reference sequence). V lost 4 bases to trimming and J lost 5 bases, with 14 bases between them. The CDR3 is CASSSHGVETEAFF. Here the CDR3 DNA reads TGTGCCAGCAGTTCCCACGGGGTTGAGACTGAAGCTTTCTTT.